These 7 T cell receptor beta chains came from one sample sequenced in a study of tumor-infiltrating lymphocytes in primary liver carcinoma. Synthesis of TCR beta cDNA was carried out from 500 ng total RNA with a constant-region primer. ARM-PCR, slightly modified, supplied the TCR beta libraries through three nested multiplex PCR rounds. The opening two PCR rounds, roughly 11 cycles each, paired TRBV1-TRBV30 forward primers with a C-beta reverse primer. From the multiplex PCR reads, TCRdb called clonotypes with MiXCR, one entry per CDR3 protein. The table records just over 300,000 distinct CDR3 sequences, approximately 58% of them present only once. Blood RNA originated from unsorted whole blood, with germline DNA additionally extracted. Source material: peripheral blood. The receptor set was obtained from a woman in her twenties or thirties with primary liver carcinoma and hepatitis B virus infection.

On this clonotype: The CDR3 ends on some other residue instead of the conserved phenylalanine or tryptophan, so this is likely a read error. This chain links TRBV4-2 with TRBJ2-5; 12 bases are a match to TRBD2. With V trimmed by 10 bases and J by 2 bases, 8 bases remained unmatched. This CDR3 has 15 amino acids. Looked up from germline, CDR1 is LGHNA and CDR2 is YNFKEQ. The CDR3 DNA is TGTGCCAACAGTTCAGGACTAGCGGGGCAAGAGACCCAGTACTAC. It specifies CANSSGLAGQETQYY.

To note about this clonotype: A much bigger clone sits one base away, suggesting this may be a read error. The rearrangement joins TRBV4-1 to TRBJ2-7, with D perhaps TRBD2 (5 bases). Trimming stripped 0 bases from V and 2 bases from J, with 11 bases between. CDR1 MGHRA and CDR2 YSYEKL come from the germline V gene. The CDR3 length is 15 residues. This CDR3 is CASSQDQVRAYEQYF. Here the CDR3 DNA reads TGCGCCAGCAGCCAAGATCAGGTGAGGGCCTACGAGCAGTACTTC.

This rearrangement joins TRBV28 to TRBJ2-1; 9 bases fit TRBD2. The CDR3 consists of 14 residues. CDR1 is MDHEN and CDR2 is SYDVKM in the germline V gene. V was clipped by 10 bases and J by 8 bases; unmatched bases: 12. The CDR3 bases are TGTGCCATCGGGATCGGGCTAGCGGGGCATGAGCAGTTCTTC. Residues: CAIGIGLAGHEQFF.

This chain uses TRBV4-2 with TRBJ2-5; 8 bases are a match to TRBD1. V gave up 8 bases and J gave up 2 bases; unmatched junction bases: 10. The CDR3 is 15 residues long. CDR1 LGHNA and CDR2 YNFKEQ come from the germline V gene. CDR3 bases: TGTGCCAGCGGCCGAGAAGGGACAGGACAAGAGACCCAGTACTTC. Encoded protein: CASGREGTGQETQYF.

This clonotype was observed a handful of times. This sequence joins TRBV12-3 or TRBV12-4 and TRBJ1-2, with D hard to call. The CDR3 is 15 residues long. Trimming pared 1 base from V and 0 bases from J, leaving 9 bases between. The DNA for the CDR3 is TGTGCCAGCAGTTTAGACACACTATCTAACTATGGCTACACCTTC. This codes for CASSLDTLSNYGYTF.

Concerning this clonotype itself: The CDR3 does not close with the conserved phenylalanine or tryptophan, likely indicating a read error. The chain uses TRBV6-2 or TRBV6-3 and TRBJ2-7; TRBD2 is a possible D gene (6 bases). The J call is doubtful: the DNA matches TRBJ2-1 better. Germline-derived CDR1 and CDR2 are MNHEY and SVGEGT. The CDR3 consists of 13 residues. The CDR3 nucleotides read TGTGCCAGCAGTTACGTTGGGGGGTTCGAGCAGTTCATC. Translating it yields CASSYVGGFEQFI.

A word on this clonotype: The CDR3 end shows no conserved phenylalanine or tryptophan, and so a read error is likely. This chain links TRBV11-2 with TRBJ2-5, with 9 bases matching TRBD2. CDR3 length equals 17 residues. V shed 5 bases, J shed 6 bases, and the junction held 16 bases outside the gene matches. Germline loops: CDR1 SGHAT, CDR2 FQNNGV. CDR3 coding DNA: TGTGCCAGCAGCAAATTAGCGGGAGTGGTGGGAAAAAAGACCCAGTACCTC. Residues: CASSKLAGVVGKKTQYL.